These 4 T cell receptor beta chains came from one sample sequenced in a study of shared clonotypes between healthy human individuals. Profiled with immunoSEQ multiplex PCR; TCRdb holds only in-frame clones, not every one. The sample comprises some 2,100,000 clones, about 92% of which are singletons, and under 2% rests with the top ten. Naive CD8 cells lacked CD45RO and underwent positive selection for CCR7, leaving out terminally differentiated effector memory CD45RA+ cells. Specimen: naive CD8+ T cells from PBMCs. All receptors derive from a man aged 18 to 30 in good health. Some clones in this sample may be carry-over from other donors' samples.

The chain links TRBV19 to TRBJ2-1; D is unresolved. Germline V gene lookup returns CDR1 LNHDA and CDR2 SQIVND (reference sequence). Trimming left V 3 bases short and J 3 bases short, with 12 bases between. The CDR3 is made up of 15 amino acids. The CDR3 sequence: CASSIVTTYYNEQFF. Written as DNA, the CDR3 is TGTGCCAGTAGTATTGTGACAACGTACTACAATGAGCAGTTCTTC.

This chain links TRBV7-9 with TRBJ2-7; TRBD1 matches at 10 bases. V lost 4 bases, J lost 5 bases, and 5 bases stayed unmatched. Germline loops: CDR1 SEHNR, CDR2 FQNEAQ (reference sequence). The CDR3 has 14 residues. CDR3 nucleotide sequence: TGTGCCAGCAGCTCGGGACAGGGGTGGAACGAGCAGTACTTC. It codes for CASSSGQGWNEQYF.

This clone was seen a single time. CDR3 loop: CASRQNRDWSYGYTF. In nucleotides, the CDR3 is TGTGCCAGCAGGCAAAACAGGGATTGGAGCTATGGCTACACCTTC. This chain links TRBV2 with TRBJ1-2, with D possibly matching TRBD1 (6 bases). The CDR3 covers 15 residues. The V end lost 6 bases, the J end lost 4 bases, and 18 bases lay between the germline ends. Germline V CDR1 and CDR2: SNHLY, FYNNEI.

V is TRBV2 and J is TRBJ1-5, with 8 positions matching TRBD1. The ends lost 7 bases at V and 2 bases at J; junction bases unmatched: 4. Germline values: CDR1 SNHLY, CDR2 FYNNEI. This CDR3 has 14 amino acids. CDR3 region: CASKGQVGNQPQHF. The CDR3, as DNA: TGTGCCAGCAAGGGACAGGTTGGCAATCAGCCCCAGCATTTT.